This entry describes one T cell receptor (beta chain). The antigen is unknown. The sample is drawn from a study of shared clonotypes between healthy human individuals. CDR3 size: 15 residues. Germline V lookup: CDR1 SSHAT, CDR2 FNYEAQ (reference sequence). The V gene end was trimmed by 5 bases and the J gene end by 5 bases; junction bases not matched to a gene: 6. General study findings and limits: Read depth was anticipated to influence clonotype sharing among donors. In contrast to clonotypes shared by all four donors, non-shared clonotypes had lower generation probabilities.

Profiling relied on immunoSEQ multiplex PCR, and the TCRdb table lists in-frame clones only, not all of them. The profile shows some 1.4 million clones, roughly 96% of them singletons. The receptor was derived from a man younger than 45 in good health. The chain combines TRBV7-7 with TRBJ2-5, with 12 bases that match TRBD2. The sample comprised naive CD4+ T cells sorted from blood. As for subset: CD45RA+ positively selected. The CDR3 DNA reads as TGTGCCAGCAGCCCGACTAGCGGGAGCGGGGAGACCCAGTACTTC. Its translation is CASSPTSGSGETQYF.